These 30 T cell receptor beta chains were all obtained from the same sample, sequenced in a study of blood T cells in healthy people across ages. Using a J-beta primer mix together with a sample-barcoded 5' primer, a second PCR was run for roughly 7 to 12 cycles. Each CDR3 protein is one row after TCRdb ran MiXCR on the 5' RACE reads. Among around 790,000 distinct CDR3 sequences listed, approximately 48% were seen once. Sequenced material: blood. The receptor source for this set is a man aged 55 to 69 in good health.

V usage is TRBV7-2 and J usage is TRBJ1-5; D not certain. V was pared by 2 bases and J by 1 base, with 9 bases between. Germline CDR1 and CDR2: SGHTA and FQGNSA. The CDR3 sequence is 15 residues long. The CDR3 DNA follows: TGTGCCAGCAGCTTATACGACACAAGCAATCAGCCCCAGCATTTT. Translation: CASSLYDTSNQPQHF.

This clonotype was detected only a few times. The chain links TRBV6-1 to TRBJ2-3; D gene unclear. The V end lost 4 bases, the J end lost 4 bases, and 9 bases lay between the germline ends. CDR3 length: 13 amino acids. Germline CDR1 and CDR2: MNHNS and SASEGT. The CDR3 bases are TGTGCCAGCAGTGCCATTATTCCAGATACGCAGTATTTT. It codes for CASSAIIPDTQYF.

J is TRBJ2-7 and V is TRBV6-1; D gene ambiguous. V lost 7 bases to trimming and J lost 1 base, with 8 bases between them. The CDR3 spans 12 residues. Per germline, CDR1 MNHNS and CDR2 SASEGT. The CDR3 nucleotides read TGTGCCAGCAAAGGATTTTCCTACGAGCAGTACTTC. This gives the protein CASKGFSYEQYF.

The chain employs TRBV6-2 or TRBV6-3 and TRBJ2-5, with D tentatively TRBD1 (6 bases). The last part of the DNA fits TRBJ2-7 better; the J call may be wrong. The CDR3 runs to 13 residues. CDR1 is MNHEY, CDR2 SVGEGT, per germline. The DNA of the CDR3 is TGTGCCAGCAGTCACCCTGGGGGCAACGAGCAGTACTTC. The encoded protein is CASSHPGGNEQYF.

The J gene is TRBJ2-6, the V gene TRBV6-5, with unresolved D. Germline CDR1 and CDR2: MNHEY and SVGAGI. This CDR3 is 16 amino acids long. Trimming left V 2 bases short and J 2 bases short, with 10 bases between. CDR3 DNA sequence: TGTGCCAGCAGTTACGCACGGTCGGCTGGGGCCAACGTCCTGACTTTC. This codes for CASSYARSAGANVLTF.

The chain couples TRBV18 to TRBJ2-1; D is undetermined. V shed 2 bases and J shed 4 bases, with 9 bases lying between them. The CDR3 extends over 14 amino acids. CDR1 and CDR2 from the germline V gene are KGHSH and LQKENI. The CDR3 sequence: CASSPALGYNEQFF. In nucleotides, the CDR3 is TGTGCCAGCTCACCAGCGTTAGGGTACAATGAGCAGTTCTTC.

The gene calls are TRBV30 and TRBJ2-5, with D possibly being TRBD2 (5 bases). Trimming removed 3 bases at V and 5 bases at J, with 13 bases between. This CDR3 contains 13 residues. From germline, CDR1 is GTSNPN and CDR2 SVGIG (reference sequence). CDR3: CAWRAPPGETQYF. CDR3 in DNA: TGTGCCTGGAGAGCTCCTCCGGGGGAGACCCAGTACTTC.

In this sample, this clonotype turned up a few times. This chain joins TRBV20-1 and TRBJ1-2; D call uncertain. The CDR3 consists of 12 residues. The V end lost 6 bases, the J end lost 2 bases, and 10 bases lay between the germline ends. The germline V gene has CDR1 DFQATT and CDR2 SNEGSKA (reference sequence). CDR3 loop: CSAWTANYGYTF. In DNA form, the CDR3 reads TGCAGTGCATGGACGGCGAACTATGGCTACACCTTC.

The chain couples TRBV12-3 or TRBV12-4 to TRBJ1-5; TRBD1 is a possible D gene (6 bases). This CDR3 is built from 13 residues. With 2 bases removed from V and 6 bases from J, the gap between germline ends came to 8 bases. The CDR3 DNA sequence: TGTGCCAGCAGTTTATCGGGGGCTCAGCCCCAGCATTTT. Its protein is CASSLSGAQPQHF.

V gene TRBV4-1 combines with J gene TRBJ2-5; D is uncertain. The V and J ends lost 5 bases and 1 base respectively, with 11 bases between them. Per germline, CDR1 MGHRA and CDR2 YSYEKL. The CDR3 totals 14 residues. CDR3 coding DNA: TGCGCCAGCAGCTATATGAGTAGCCAAGAGACCCAGTACTTC. Encoded protein: CASSYMSSQETQYF.

This clonotype was seen a few times. CDR3 sequence: CSVGHTGGSGDTQYF. The CDR3 region has the DNA TGCAGCGTTGGGCACACAGGGGGCTCGGGGGATACGCAGTATTTT. This chain connects TRBV29-1 to TRBJ2-3; 9 positions agree with TRBD1. This CDR3 spans 15 amino acids. After removal of 4 bases from V and 6 bases from J, the junction contained 11 bases not matched to a gene. Looked up from germline, CDR1 is SQVTM and CDR2 is ANQGSEA.

The chain is built from TRBV20-1 and TRBJ2-3; 9 positions match TRBD2. Germline CDR1 DFQATT, CDR2 SNEGSKA (reference sequence). The CDR3 runs to 19 residues. With V trimmed by 3 bases and J by 2 bases, 18 bases remained unmatched. In DNA, the CDR3 is TGCAGTGCTAGGGAAATCGAGCGGGGGGTCGCCAAAATCACAGATACGCAGTATTTT. Translated, it gives CSAREIERGVAKITDTQYF.

This clonotype was picked up a small number of times. The CDR3 loop is CASSLEIGSGQYF. CDR3 DNA sequence: TGTGCCAGCAGCTTAGAAATAGGATCGGGGCAGTACTTC. V gene TRBV11-2 combines with J gene TRBJ2-7; no clear D gene. The CDR3 has 13 amino acids. The germline gives CDR1 SGHAT, CDR2 FQNNGV. V dropped 0 bases and J dropped 9 bases, with 12 bases sitting between them.

This clonotype was found a few times. The genes are TRBV20-1 and TRBJ1-2; TRBD1 is a possible D gene (5 bases). Germline CDR1 reads DFQATT; CDR2 reads SNEGSKA (reference sequence). This CDR3 is 13 amino acids long. V gave up 0 bases and J gave up 7 bases, with 12 bases separating them. CDR3: CSARDDSRGGYTF. DNA for the CDR3: TGCAGTGCTAGAGACGACTCAAGGGGTGGCTACACCTTC.

CDR3 bases: TGTGCCAGCAGTTATACTCCGTTGGCTCAGGAGACCCAGTTCTTC. Amino acid sequence: CASSYTPLAQETQFF. The chain has TRBV6-2 or TRBV6-3 and TRBJ2-1, with no clear D. The germline V and J ends were trimmed by 3 bases and 13 bases, with 22 bases remaining between them. Germline assignment: CDR1 MNHEY and CDR2 SVGEGT. The length of the CDR3 is 15 residues.

CDR3 nucleotides: TGCGCCAGCAGCCAAGATCCAGCGGGGGGCCCCACAGATACGCAGTATTTT. Protein sequence: CASSQDPAGGPTDTQYF. The chain recombines TRBV4-1 with TRBJ2-3, with 9 bases that match TRBD2. The V and J ends lost 0 bases and 2 bases, in that order; junction bases with no gene match: 6. In germline, CDR1 is MGHRA, CDR2 YSYEKL. CDR3 length: 17 amino acids.

The chain employs TRBV7-2 and TRBJ2-3, with D possibly being TRBD2 (6 bases). The CDR3 loop spans 17 amino acids. Trimming removed 2 bases at V and 4 bases at J, with 19 bases between. Germline CDR1 is SGHTA and CDR2 is FQGNSA. This CDR3 reads CASSLISGPLGADTQYF. The CDR3 DNA reads TGTGCCAGCAGCTTAATTAGCGGCCCACTCGGGGCAGATACGCAGTATTTT.

The chain has TRBV20-1 and TRBJ1-5; D may be TRBD1 (6 bases). The CDR3 has 19 residues. Germline V gene sequence: CDR1 DFQATT, CDR2 SNEGSKA (reference sequence). The V end lost 1 base, the J end lost 2 bases, and 24 bases lay between the germline ends. DNA for the CDR3: TGCAGTGCTAGAGCAAACGACAGGCTCGCCTTCAGCGGCAATCAGCCCCAGCATTTT. Protein: CSARANDRLAFSGNQPQHF.

The J gene is TRBJ2-3, the V gene TRBV20-1; D gene uncertain. The CDR3 length is 12 residues. Trimming pared 1 base from V and 3 bases from J, leaving 5 bases between. Germline assignment: CDR1 DFQATT and CDR2 SNEGSKA (reference sequence). The CDR3 protein is CSARGETDTQYF. CDR3 bases: TGCAGTGCTAGAGGTGAGACAGATACGCAGTATTTT.

CDR3 amino acids: CATSRDLGAGHQAKNIQYF. CDR3 sequence (DNA): TGTGCCACCAGCAGAGACTTGGGGGCGGGACACCAAGCCAAAAACATTCAGTACTTC. The chain combines TRBV15 with TRBJ2-4; the D gene could be TRBD1 or TRBD2 (6 bases each). The CDR3 is made up of 19 amino acids. V was cut by 0 bases and J by 0 bases, with 18 bases left in between. CDR1 LNHNV and CDR2 YYDKDF come from the germline V gene (reference sequence).

This clonotype showed up just a few times. This chain connects TRBV7-3 to TRBJ2-1; D gene ambiguous. Deletions cut 0 bases from V and 9 bases from J, with 15 bases between. Germline V lookup: CDR1 SGHTA, CDR2 FQGTGA. This CDR3 region has 15 residues. CDR3 coding DNA: TGTGCCAGCAGCTTAACAGCTGGCCCCAAGATTGAGCAGTTCTTC. It translates to CASSLTAGPKIEQFF.

J is TRBJ1-4 and V is TRBV7-2; D unresolved. Germline V gives CDR1 SGHTA, CDR2 FQGNSA. The CDR3 length is 15 residues. V shed 5 bases and J shed 0 bases, with 10 bases lying between them. For the CDR3, the DNA is TGTGCCAGCAGCCGTTTACCCGCAACTAATGAAAAACTGTTTTTT. This gives the protein CASSRLPATNEKLFF.

This clonotype was recorded once. The chain links TRBV20-1 to TRBJ2-3, with 9 bases identical to TRBD2. CDR1 is DFQATT and CDR2 is SNEGSKA in the germline V gene (reference sequence). Trimming took 5 bases from V and 4 from J; bases not matched to a gene: 7. This CDR3 contains 14 residues. CDR3 protein: CSAPLSGGPDTQYF. DNA of the CDR3: TGCAGTGCTCCACTTAGCGGGGGCCCAGATACGCAGTATTTT.

The chain uses TRBV20-1 and TRBJ2-5; D is perhaps TRBD1 (6 bases). V shed 5 bases and J shed 1 base, with 14 bases lying between them. CDR3 length: 14 amino acids. Germline assignment: CDR1 DFQATT and CDR2 SNEGSKA (reference sequence). The CDR3 loop is CSAPPRTVQETQYF. CDR3 nucleotide sequence: TGCAGTGCTCCCCCGCGGACAGTCCAAGAGACCCAGTACTTC.

The chain carries TRBV29-1 and TRBJ1-1; no clear D gene. V was pared by 4 bases and J by 11 bases, with 20 bases between. The CDR3 length is 13 residues. The germline gives CDR1 SQVTM, CDR2 ANQGSEA. CDR3 protein: CSVGGDALTYAFF. The CDR3 DNA follows: TGCAGCGTTGGAGGTGACGCATTGACTTATGCTTTCTTT. The full variable domain, with the rest looked up from reference TRBV29-1 and TRBJ1-1, is SAVISQKPSRDICQRGTSLTIQCQVDSQVTMMFWYRQQPGQSLTLIATANQGSEATYESGFVIDKFPISRPNLTFSTLTVSNMSPEDSSIYLCSVGGDALTYAFFGQGTRLTVV.

This chain joins TRBV6-6 and TRBJ2-7; 8 nucleotides match TRBD1. The V gene end was trimmed by 3 bases and the J gene end by 3 bases; junction bases not matched to a gene: 10. Per germline, CDR1 MNHNY and CDR2 SVGAGI (reference sequence). This CDR3 is built from 16 residues. As DNA, the CDR3 is TGTGCCAGCAGTTATACTACGACAGGGGAAAACTACGAGCAGTACTTC. Translation gives CASSYTTTGENYEQYF.

The V call is TRBV20-1, the J call TRBJ2-3; TRBD2 matches 9 bases. Germline values: CDR1 DFQATT, CDR2 SNEGSKA (reference sequence). The CDR3 has 15 amino acids. After removal of 5 bases from V and 2 bases from J, the junction contained 8 bases not matched to a gene. CDR3 region: CSAPSGVPSTDTQYF. As DNA, the CDR3 is TGCAGTGCTCCTAGCGGGGTCCCCTCCACAGATACGCAGTATTTT.

The chain is built from TRBV30 and TRBJ2-1; TRBD1 is a possible D gene (6 bases). Germline lookup yields CDR1 GTSNPN and CDR2 SVGIG (reference sequence). V was trimmed by 0 bases and J by 7 bases, leaving 10 bases between them. This CDR3 region has 13 residues. The CDR3 DNA reads TGTGCCTGGAGTGTTCAGGGGTTTAATGAGCAGTTCTTC. Its translation: CAWSVQGFNEQFF. Variable domain in full (rest from reference TRBV30 and TRBJ2-1): SQTIHQWPATLVQPVGSPLSLECTVEGTSNPNLYWYRQAAGRGLQLLFYSVGIGQISSEVPQNLSASRPQDRQFILSSKKLLLSDSGFYLCAWSVQGFNEQFFGPGTRLTVL.

The J gene is TRBJ2-1, the V gene TRBV5-5; 11 bases match TRBD2. CDR3 size: 17 residues. Per germline, CDR1 SGHKS and CDR2 YYEKEE (reference sequence). The ends lost 3 bases at V and 7 bases at J; junction bases unmatched: 12. Here the CDR3 reads CASSSKLTSGVENEQFF. Here the CDR3 DNA reads TGTGCCAGCAGCTCGAAGTTGACTAGCGGGGTTGAAAATGAGCAGTTCTTC.

A few counts support this clonotype. The chain uses TRBV6-6 and TRBJ2-5; D is perhaps TRBD2 (7 bases). The CDR3 sequence is 16 residues long. Germline V gene lookup returns CDR1 MNHNY and CDR2 SVGAGI (reference sequence). The ends were cut back, 7 bases at V and 5 bases at J, with 23 bases in the middle. The CDR3 DNA reads TGTGCCAGCATTCCAAGCGTGGGGGGGCGAGTGGAGACCCAGTACTTC. Translated: CASIPSVGGRVETQYF.